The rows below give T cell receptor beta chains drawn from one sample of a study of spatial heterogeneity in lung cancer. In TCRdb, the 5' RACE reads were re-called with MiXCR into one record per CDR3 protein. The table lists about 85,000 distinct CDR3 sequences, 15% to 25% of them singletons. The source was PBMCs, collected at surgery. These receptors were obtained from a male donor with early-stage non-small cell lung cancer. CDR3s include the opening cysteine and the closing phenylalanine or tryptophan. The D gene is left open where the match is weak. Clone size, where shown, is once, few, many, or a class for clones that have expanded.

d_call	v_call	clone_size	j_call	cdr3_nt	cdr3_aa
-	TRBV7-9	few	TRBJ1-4	TGTGCCAGCAGCTTAGAGGGTTTGTATGAAAAACTGTTTTTT	CASSLEGLYEKLFF
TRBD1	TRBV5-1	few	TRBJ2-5	TGCGCCAGCAGCTTGGGGGACAGATCCGAGACCCAGTACTTC	CASSLGDRSETQYF
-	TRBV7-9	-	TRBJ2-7	TGTGCCAGCAGTCCGGGATCCCGAACCCCTCTCTACGAGCAGTACTTC	CASSPGSRTPLYEQYF
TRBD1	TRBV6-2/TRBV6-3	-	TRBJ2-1	TGTGCCAGCAGTTACTCACCGCCGACAGGGCTTTACAATGAGCAGTTCTTC	CASSYSPPTGLYNEQFF
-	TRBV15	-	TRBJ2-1	TGTGCCACCGCCCCCGGGACGGATGCCTACAATGAGCAGTTCTTC	CATAPGTDAYNEQFF
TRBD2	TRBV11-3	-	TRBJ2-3	TGTGCCAGCAGCTCCGGGTCGACTAGCGGCACAGATACGCAGTATTTT	CASSSGSTSGTDTQYF
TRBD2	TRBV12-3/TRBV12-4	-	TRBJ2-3	TGTGCCAGCACGGGACTAGCGGTCCTTGATACGCAGTATTTT	CASTGLAVLDTQYF
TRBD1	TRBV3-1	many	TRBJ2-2	TGTGCCAGCACCACAGGGGTCGGGGAGCTGTTTTTT	CASTTGVGELFF
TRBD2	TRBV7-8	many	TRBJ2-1	TGTGCCAGCAGCTCCTACGGACTAGCGGAGGGAAGCTCCTACAATGAGCAGTTCTTC	CASSSYGLAEGSSYNEQFF
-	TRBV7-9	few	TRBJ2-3	TGTGCCAGCAGCTTAGACCCCCGGGACTCTCATAGCACAGATACGCAGTATTTT	CASSLDPRDSHSTDTQYF
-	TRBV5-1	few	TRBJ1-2	TGCGCCAGCAGCCCCGGGGTACTTAACTATGGCTACACCTTC	CASSPGVLNYGYTF
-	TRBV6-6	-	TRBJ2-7	TGTGCCAGCAGCAGAGGACAGTACTACGAGCAGTACTTC	CASSRGQYYEQYF
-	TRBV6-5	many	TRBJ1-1	TGTGCCAGCAGCCCCTCGCCAGCTCTACGAGCTTTCTTT	CASSPSPALRAFF
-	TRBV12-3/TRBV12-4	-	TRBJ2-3	TGTGCCAGCAGCACAACACATCGCACAGATACGCAGTATTTT	CASSTTHRTDTQYF
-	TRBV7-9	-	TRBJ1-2	TGTGCCAGCAGCGTGCCGAACTATGGCTACACCTTC	CASSVPNYGYTF
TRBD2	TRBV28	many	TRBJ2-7	TGTGCCAGCAGACGGACTAGCGGGGCGAGGGAGCAGTACTTC	CASRRTSGAREQYF
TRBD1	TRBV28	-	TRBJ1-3	TGTGCCAGCAACGCGGACAGGGTAGCTTCTGGAAACACCATATATTTT	CASNADRVASGNTIYF
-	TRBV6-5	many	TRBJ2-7	TGTGCCAGCAGAGCCCCGGGGTCCTACGAGCAGTACTTC	CASRAPGSYEQYF
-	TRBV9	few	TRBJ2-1	TGTGCCAGCTCGTTTGAGGGCAATGAGCAGTTCTTC	CASSFEGNEQFF
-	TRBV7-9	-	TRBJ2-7	TGTGCCAGCAGCTTAGCGGGGGACGCCTACGAGCAGTACTTC	CASSLAGDAYEQYF
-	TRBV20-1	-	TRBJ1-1	TGCAGTGCTAACACCGGCGGGGGAACTGAAGCTTTCTTT	CSANTGGGTEAFF
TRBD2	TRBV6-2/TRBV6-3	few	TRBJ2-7	TGTGCCAGCAGTCAGAGCGGGGGTCGCTACGAGCAGTACTTC	CASSQSGGRYEQYF
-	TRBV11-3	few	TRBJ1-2	TGTGCCAGCAGCGCAGGTCCCCTGGAGGGTTCGGATGGCTACACCTTC	CASSAGPLEGSDGYTF
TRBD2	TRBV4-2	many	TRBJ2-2	TGTGCCAGCAGCCAACTTAGCGGGGGGAACACCGGGGAGCTGTTTTTT	CASSQLSGGNTGELFF
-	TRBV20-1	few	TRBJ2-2	TGCAGTGCTGTACAGGGAGGGAACACCGGGGAGCTGTTTTTT	CSAVQGGNTGELFF
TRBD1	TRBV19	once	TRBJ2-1	TGTGCCAGTAATTTCGGGACAGGGGGCTGGAATGAGCAGTTCTTC	CASNFGTGGWNEQFF
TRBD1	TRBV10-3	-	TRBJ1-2	TGTGCCATCAGTCCGGGACAGGACCCTAACTATGGCTACACCTTC	CAISPGQDPNYGYTF
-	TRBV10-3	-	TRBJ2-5	TGTGCCATCTCAAACGGCCAAGAGACCCAGTACTTC	CAISNGQETQYF
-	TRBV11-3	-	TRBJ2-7	TGTGCCAGCAGCTTAGATCAGACAGCCTACGAGCAGTACTTC	CASSLDQTAYEQYF
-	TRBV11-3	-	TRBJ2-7	TGTGCCAGCAGCTTAGTCGTCGAACCCTACGAGCAGTACTTC	CASSLVVEPYEQYF
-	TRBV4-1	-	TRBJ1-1	TGCGCCAGCAGACTAAGTGGGGGGAACACTGAAGCTTTCTTT	CASRLSGGNTEAFF
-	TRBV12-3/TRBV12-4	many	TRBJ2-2	TGTGCCAGCAACTTCGGACAGAACACCGGGGAGCTGTTTTTT	CASNFGQNTGELFF
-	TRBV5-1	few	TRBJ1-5	TGCGCCAGCAGCTTGGGCAGAGGGCAGCCCCAGCATTTT	CASSLGRGQPQHF
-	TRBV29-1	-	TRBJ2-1	TGCAGCGTTGAGAGCCCGGGGATCTACAATGAGCAGTTCTTC	CSVESPGIYNEQFF
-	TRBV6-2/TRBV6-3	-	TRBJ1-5	TGTGCCAGCGGGTACCTAGGCGGCAATCAGCCCCAGCATTTT	CASGYLGGNQPQHF
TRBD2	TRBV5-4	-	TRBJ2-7	TGTGCCAGCAGCTCTAGCGGGATTAACGAGCAGTACTTC	CASSSSGINEQYF
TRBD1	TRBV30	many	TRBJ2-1	TGTGCCCAAGCTCGACTAAGGGGGCGTGAGCAGTTCTTC	CAQARLRGREQFF
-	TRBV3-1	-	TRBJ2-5	TGTGCCAGCAGCCATAGGAGGGCCCAAGAGACCCAGTACTTC	CASSHRRAQETQYF
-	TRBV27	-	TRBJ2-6	TGTGCCAGCAGTTCACAGGGAGGTTACTCTGGGGCCAACGTCCTGACTTTC	CASSSQGGYSGANVLTF
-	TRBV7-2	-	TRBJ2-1	TGTGCCAGCAGCCTTAGACGGGGGTTCTACAATGAGCAGTTCTTC	CASSLRRGFYNEQFF
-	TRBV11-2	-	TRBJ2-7	TGTGCCAGCAGCTTAGGCGGAGGGCTCTACGAGCAGTACTTC	CASSLGGGLYEQYF
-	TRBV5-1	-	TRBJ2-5	TGCGCCAGCAGCTTGGATGGACACGAAATAGAGACCCAGTACTTC	CASSLDGHEIETQYF
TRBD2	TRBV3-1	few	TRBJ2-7	TGTGCCAGCAGCCAAGGAAGCTCAGTGGCGGGGGGAGAGCAGTACTTC	CASSQGSSVAGGEQYF
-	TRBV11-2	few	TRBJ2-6	TGTGCCAGCAGCTCCACCGGCAGGGTTGCCGGGGCCAACGTCCTGACTTTC	CASSSTGRVAGANVLTF
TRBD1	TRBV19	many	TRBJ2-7	TGTGCCCCCCAAGGGGGCCCAAACGAGCAGTACTTC	CAPQGGPNEQYF
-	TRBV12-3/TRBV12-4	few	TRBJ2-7	TGTGCCAGCAGTTTAGCGCCAGCCGAGCAGTACTTC	CASSLAPAEQYF
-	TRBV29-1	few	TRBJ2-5	TGCAGCGTTGAAGATAGGTCGGGGGACCTAGAGACCCAGTACTTC	CSVEDRSGDLETQYF
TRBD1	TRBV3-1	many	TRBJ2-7	TGTGCCAGCAGCCCTTGGGACAGGGAGGGCGAGCAGTACTTC	CASSPWDREGEQYF
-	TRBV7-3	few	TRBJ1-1	TGTGCCAGCAGCTTATACGGCAGCCCGAACACTGAAGCTTTCTTT	CASSLYGSPNTEAFF
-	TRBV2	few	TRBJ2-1	TGTGCCAGCAGTGTGCACGGGGGTATGTATAATGAGCAGTTCTTC	CASSVHGGMYNEQFF
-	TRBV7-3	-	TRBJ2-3	TGTGCCAGCAGCCCCTCGGGGAGCACAGATACGCAGTATTTT	CASSPSGSTDTQYF
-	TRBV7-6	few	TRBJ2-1	TGTGCCAGCAGCTTAGTGTTAAGGTCAGACGGAAATGAGCAGTTCTTC	CASSLVLRSDGNEQFF
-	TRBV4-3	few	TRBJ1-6	TGCGCCAGCAGCCAGGGAAGGAATAATTCACCCCTCCACTTT	CASSQGRNNSPLHF
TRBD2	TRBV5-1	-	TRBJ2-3	TGCGCCAGCAGCTTACACTTAGCGGGGGGGAGCACAGATACGCAGTATTTT	CASSLHLAGGSTDTQYF